These T cell receptor beta chains were read from a single sample in a study of vaccination effects on CD4 cells after COVID-19. Some clones are missing from TCRdb's copy, which holds only in-frame ones; the method was immunoSEQ multiplex PCR. The table records approximately 26,000 clones, over 75% of them present only once. These TCRs' antigens remain unknown. Material: CD4+ T cells from PBMCs cultured with SARS-CoV-2 spike peptides, obtained after COVID-19 vaccination. Receptor source: a human donor who received a COVID-19 vaccine. Some clones in this sample may be carry-over from other donors' samples. CDR3s leave out the opening cysteine and the closing phenylalanine or tryptophan. Each record gives: V gene, J gene, CDR3 protein.

>TRBV19|TRBJ1-1
ASSMVEGIEAF
>TRBV2|TRBJ1-5
ASLRDSNQPQH
>TRBV7-8|TRBJ1-3
ASSLRAVPSSGNTIY
>TRBV7-3|TRBJ1-5
ASSLRRPFGLFGRNQPQH
>TRBV3-1/TRBV3-2|TRBJ2-3
ASSPITGTSSTDTQY
>TRBV2|TRBJ1-2
ASSDVNYGYT
>TRBV29-1|TRBJ1-2
SDSMTGLGGYT
>TRBV2|TRBJ2-2
ASSAQEGSNTGELF
>TRBV5-1|TRBJ1-5
ASSLDGNNQPQH
>TRBV21-1|TRBJ1-5
ASSLRPCGQH
>TRBV18|TRBJ1-2
ASSPLKGAGYGYT
>TRBV6-1|TRBJ1-2
ASSEAYLRAGLRDGYT
>TRBV28|TRBJ1-2
ASSFSDLANYGYT
>TRBV7-8|TRBJ2-1
ASSPRDRAYNEQF
>TRBV4-1|TRBJ1-6
ASSQDLGALRTSPLH
>TRBV7-2|TRBJ2-3
ASSLQGTDTQY
>TRBV6-2/TRBV6-3|TRBJ2-1
ASSLYNEQF
>TRBV6-6|TRBJ2-7
ASSYSRDRGDEQY
>TRBV18|TRBJ2-2
ASSPPPSVPGELF
>TRBV11-3|TRBJ2-1
ASSLRDAGMYNEQF
>TRBV21-1|TRBJ2-3
ASSKDPRLAGCADTQY
>TRBV5-1|TRBJ2-5
ASSSLRQETQY
>TRBV18|TRBJ1-2
ASSPRGTGEEGYT
>TRBV24-1|TRBJ1-5
ATSDPGTGNNQPQH
>TRBV5-4|TRBJ1-2
ASSGDTNYGHT
>TRBV4-1|TRBJ2-5
ASSQGRGQGDFRQETQY
>TRBV20-1|TRBJ2-1
SASLGGSYNEQF
>TRBV3-1/TRBV3-2|TRBJ1-5
ASSPGPDRGGQPQH
>TRBV29-1|TRBJ1-3
SADREGGNTIY
>TRBV10-2|TRBJ1-2
ASSEGTAYGYT
>TRBV9|TRBJ2-5
ASSVAGQETQY
>TRBV28|TRBJ1-2
ASSLAGSFYGYT
>TRBV5-1|TRBJ2-5
ASSFTTGRQQETQY
>TRBV4-1|TRBJ1-2
ASSQGWQINYGYT
>TRBV2|TRBJ2-4
ASSARDRKNIQY
>TRBV28|TRBJ2-1
ASHTGGDEQF
>TRBV5-8|TRBJ2-3
ASPIWWSSGNPDTQY
>TRBV7-6|TRBJ2-5
ASSLRAAVWEQETQY
>TRBV5-6|TRBJ1-1
ASIEQGVNTEAF
>TRBV3-1/TRBV3-2|TRBJ2-2
ASSQASNTGELF
>TRBV25-1|TRBJ1-4
ASSRVATNEKLF
>TRBV24-1|TRBJ1-4
ATSDGQSFGEKLF
>TRBV19|TRBJ1-4
ASSGQGANEKLF
>TRBV6-6|TRBJ2-2
ASSYLPYTGELF
>TRBV19|TRBJ1-5
ASSIPPSGQPQH
>TRBV24-1|TRBJ2-5
ATSDAISGGWETQY
>TRBV9|TRBJ1-1
ASSVEGTGLGTEAF
>TRBV30|TRBJ1-2
ARQGQGLYGYT
>TRBV25-1|TRBJ1-2
ASSEYPDSTYGYT
>TRBV19|TRBJ1-6
ASSIGGQHNSPLH
>TRBV24-1|TRBJ2-6
ATSGARTSGANVLT
>TRBV18|TRBJ2-6
ASSPGADISGANVLT
>TRBV11-2|TRBJ2-2
ASSLTATSNTGELF
>TRBV24-1|TRBJ2-1
ATSDRLLVGEQF
>TRBV5-5|TRBJ1-2
ASAGTDNLYGYT
>TRBV5-6|TRBJ1-3
ASSLAGVAGNTIY
>TRBV6-1|TRBJ2-2
ASSEAGRTGGELF
>TRBV6-5|TRBJ1-2
ASWDYGYT
>TRBV6-4|TRBJ1-3
ASSDSPGNTIY